The 18 T cell receptor beta chains given below trace back to one sample, sequenced in a study of blood T cell repertoires in COVID-19. Sequenced by immunoSEQ multiplex PCR; TCRdb stores in-frame clones only, minus some. There are some 110,000 clones in the sample; roughly 91% occur only once, and 4.5% to 5.5% lies in the top ten. Sequencing input: peripheral blood. The receptors here all came from a human donor in a cohort sampled during active COVID-19.

This chain links TRBV5-1 with TRBJ1-1; maybe TRBD1 (5 bases). CDR3 length: 15 residues. V lost 0 bases, J lost 4 bases, and 13 bases lay in between. Germline loops: CDR1 SGHRS, CDR2 YFSETQ. Here the CDR3 DNA reads TGCGCCAGCAGCTTGGAGGGACTTACAACCACTGAAGCTTTCTTT. Protein sequence: CASSLEGLTTTEAFF.

This sequence joins TRBV5-1 and TRBJ1-1; 10 bases agree with TRBD1. Germline values: CDR1 SGHRS, CDR2 YFSETQ. This CDR3 has 14 amino acids. V shed 4 bases, J shed 4 bases, and the junction held 4 bases outside the gene matches. The CDR3 protein is CASSPRTGGTEAFF. The CDR3 nucleotides read TGCGCCAGCAGCCCCCGGACAGGGGGCACTGAAGCTTTCTTT.

This chain uses TRBV5-3 with TRBJ1-5; D unresolved. TRBV5-3 is sorted into the ORF group, with uncertain function. The CDR3 extends over 14 amino acids. Deletions cut 2 bases from V and 0 bases from J, with 6 bases between. CDR3 sequence (DNA): TGTGCCAGAAGCTTTTATTATAGCAATCAGCCCCAGCATTTT. This gives the protein CARSFYYSNQPQHF.

The chain is built from TRBV19 and TRBJ1-1; D remains unclear. Trimming took 6 bases from V and 2 from J, leaving 16 bases between them. Germline V gene lookup returns CDR1 LNHDA and CDR2 SQIVND (reference sequence). The CDR3 totals 15 residues. The CDR3: CASSPGIGRNTEAFF. The CDR3 bases are TGTGCCAGTAGCCCCGGGATCGGCAGAAACACTGAAGCTTTCTTT.

The rearrangement uses TRBV5-1 and TRBJ2-3, with D perhaps TRBD1 (5 bases). The CDR3 has 14 amino acids. Germline V gene lookup returns CDR1 SGHRS and CDR2 YFSETQ. V lost 4 bases, J lost 3 bases, and 12 bases lay in between. DNA for the CDR3: TGCGCCAGCAGCCCCTATCGACAGACAGATACGCAGTATTTT. Amino acid sequence: CASSPYRQTDTQYF. Together with reference TRBV5-1 and TRBJ2-3, the CDR3 gives the full variable domain: KAGVTQTPRYLIKTRGQQVTLSCSPISGHRSVSWYQQTPGQGLQFLFEYFSETQRNKGNFPGRFSGRQFSNSRSEMNVSTLELGDSALYLCASSPYRQTDTQYFGPGTRLTVL.

This sequence joins TRBV3-1 (or the pseudogene TRBV3-2) and TRBJ2-3, with D perhaps matching TRBD2 (5 bases). The germline gives CDR1 LGHDT, CDR2 YNNKEL (reference sequence). The length of the CDR3 is 14 residues. The V and J ends lost 4 bases and 4 bases respectively, with 12 bases between them. CDR3: CASSRTSRADTQYF. CDR3 nucleotides: TGTGCCAGCAGCCGAACTAGTAGGGCAGATACGCAGTATTTT.

V and J are TRBV19 and TRBJ1-4, with D perhaps TRBD1 (5 bases). Trimming took 9 bases from V and 4 from J, leaving 15 bases between them. Germline V CDR1 and CDR2: LNHDA, SQIVND (reference sequence). The CDR3 runs to 14 residues. CDR3 coding DNA: TGTGCCAGCACCGGGGGGGTCATTAATGAAAAACTGTTTTTT. Translated: CASTGGVINEKLFF.

The genes are TRBV2 and TRBJ1-4, with 7 bases that match TRBD1. J was trimmed by 13 bases and V by 8 bases; bases with no gene match: 7. The CDR3 contains 11 residues. In germline, CDR1 is SNHLY, CDR2 FYNNEI. CDR3 in amino acids: CASEIRDRLFF. The DNA for the CDR3 is TGTGCCAGCGAGATCCGGGACAGACTGTTTTTT.

This clone has a single count. The CDR3 sequence is CASSIVQTALNQPQHF. The CDR3 nucleotides read TGTGCCAGTAGTATTGTTCAGACAGCCTTAAATCAGCCCCAGCATTTT. The V call is TRBV19, the J call TRBJ1-5, with D maybe TRBD1 (5 bases). In germline, CDR1 is LNHDA, CDR2 SQIVND (reference sequence). This CDR3 has 16 amino acids. V shed 3 bases and J shed 4 bases, with 16 bases lying between them.

The V call is TRBV24-1, the J call TRBJ2-3, with D maybe TRBD2 (6 bases). This CDR3 is 19 amino acids long. The germline V and J ends were trimmed by 2 bases and 6 bases, with 26 bases remaining between them. Germline values: CDR1 KGHDR, CDR2 SFDVKD. As DNA, the CDR3 is TGTGCCACCAGTGATTCGGCAGGCAGATACTCCGGGGGAGAGGATACGCAGTATTTT. This translates into CATSDSAGRYSGGEDTQYF.

The gene calls are TRBV28 and TRBJ2-1, with D possibly matching TRBD2 (5 bases). V lost 3 bases, J lost 7 bases, and 19 bases lay in between. The CDR3 has 16 residues. Germline V lookup: CDR1 MDHEN, CDR2 SYDVKM. The CDR3 nucleotides read TGTGCCAGCAGTTTGGTAGGGAGCAACGGTGGTAATGAGCAGTTCTTC. This gives the protein CASSLVGSNGGNEQFF.

J is TRBJ1-2 and V is TRBV7-9; the D gene is possibly TRBD1 (5 bases). With 4 bases removed from V and 14 bases from J, the gap between germline ends came to 23 bases. The CDR3 covers 14 residues. Germline loops: CDR1 SEHNR, CDR2 FQNEAQ (reference sequence). The CDR3 region is CASSYPAGGASGTF. CDR3 DNA sequence: TGTGCCAGCAGCTACCCCGCCGGAGGGGCGTCTGGAACCTTC.

The V gene is TRBV4-1, the J gene TRBJ1-2; 7 nucleotides line up with TRBD1. In germline, CDR1 is MGHRA, CDR2 YSYEKL. V lost 5 bases, J lost 0 bases, and 3 bases stayed unmatched. This CDR3 is 14 amino acids long. CDR3 in amino acids: CASSSGTANYGYTF. CDR3 coding DNA: TGCGCCAGCAGCTCCGGGACAGCTAACTATGGCTACACCTTC.

This chain joins TRBV7-3 and TRBJ2-7, with a tentative D call TRBD1 (8 bases). Germline CDR1 is SGHTA and CDR2 is FQGTGA. CDR3 length: 15 residues. V shed 5 bases and J shed 5 bases, with 19 bases lying between them. DNA for the CDR3: TGTGCCAGCAGCGACAGGGGCGGCGCGGGGGACGAGCAGTACTTC. This translates into CASSDRGGAGDEQYF.

The rearrangement joins TRBV14 to TRBJ1-5, with 7 bases fitting TRBD1. The CDR3 is 16 amino acids. The V and J ends lost 2 bases and 3 bases, in that order; junction bases with no gene match: 7. CDR1 is SGHDN and CDR2 is FVKESK in the germline V gene. Here the CDR3 DNA reads TGTGCCAGCAGCCAATCTTGGGACAGAGACAATCAGCCCCAGCATTTT. This encodes CASSQSWDRDNQPQHF.

This sequence joins TRBV7-2 and TRBJ2-7; 9 bases match TRBD2. V shed 1 base, J shed 5 bases, and the junction held 12 bases outside the gene matches. The CDR3 sequence is 17 residues long. Germline CDR1 reads SGHTA; CDR2 reads FQGNSA. The CDR3 is CASSLGLAGAGIHEQYF. The CDR3 DNA is TGTGCCAGCAGCTTAGGTTTAGCGGGGGCCGGGATCCACGAGCAGTACTTC.

The chain joins TRBV6-5 to TRBJ1-1; no clear D. The ends were cut back, 0 bases at V and 0 bases at J, with 11 bases in the middle. This CDR3 comprises 16 residues. In germline, CDR1 is MNHEY, CDR2 SVGAGI. Here the CDR3 reads CASSYSLLSVNTEAFF. The CDR3 DNA follows: TGTGCCAGCAGTTACTCTCTCCTATCGGTGAACACTGAAGCTTTCTTT.

This clone has only a few counts. The gene calls are TRBV4-2 and TRBJ1-6; D is uncertain. The CDR3 has 17 amino acids. Trimming removed 3 bases from V and 0 bases from J, with 12 bases in between. The germline V gene has CDR1 LGHNA and CDR2 YNFKEQ. In DNA form, the CDR3 reads TGTGCCAGCAGCCAGCCGAAAGGGAGCTCCTATAATTCACCCCTCCACTTT. This gives the protein CASSQPKGSSYNSPLHF.